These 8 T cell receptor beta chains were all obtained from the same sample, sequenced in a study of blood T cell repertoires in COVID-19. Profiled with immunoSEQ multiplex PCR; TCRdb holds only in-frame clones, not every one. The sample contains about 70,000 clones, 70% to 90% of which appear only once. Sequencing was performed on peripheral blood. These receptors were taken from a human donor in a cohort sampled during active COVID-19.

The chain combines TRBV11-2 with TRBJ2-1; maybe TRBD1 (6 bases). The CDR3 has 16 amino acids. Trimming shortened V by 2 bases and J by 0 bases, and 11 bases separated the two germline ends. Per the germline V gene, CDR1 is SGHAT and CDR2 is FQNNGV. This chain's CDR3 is CASSLRGQSSYNEQFF. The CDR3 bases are TGTGCCAGCAGCTTACGGGGACAAAGCTCCTACAATGAGCAGTTCTTC.

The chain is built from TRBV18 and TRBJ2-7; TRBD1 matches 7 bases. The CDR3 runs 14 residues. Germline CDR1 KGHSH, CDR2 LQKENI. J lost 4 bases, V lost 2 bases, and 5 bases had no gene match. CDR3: CASSPGTADYEQYF. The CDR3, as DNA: TGTGCCAGCTCACCAGGGACAGCTGATTACGAGCAGTACTTC.

The chain's CDR3 is CASSLADEQFF. The CDR3 coding sequence is TGTGCCAGCAGCCTCGCAGATGAGCAGTTCTTC. This rearrangement joins TRBV3-1 (or the pseudogene TRBV3-2) to TRBJ2-1; unclear D gene. This CDR3 is 11 amino acids long. Per germline, CDR1 LGHDT and CDR2 YNNKEL (reference sequence). Trimming shortened V by 4 bases and J by 8 bases, and 6 bases separated the two germline ends.

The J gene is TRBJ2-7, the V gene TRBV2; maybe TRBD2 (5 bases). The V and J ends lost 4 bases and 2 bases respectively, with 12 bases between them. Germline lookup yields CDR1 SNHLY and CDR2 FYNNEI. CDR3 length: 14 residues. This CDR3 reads CASSVLLATYEQYF. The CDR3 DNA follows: TGTGCCAGCAGTGTTCTCCTAGCCACCTACGAGCAGTACTTC.

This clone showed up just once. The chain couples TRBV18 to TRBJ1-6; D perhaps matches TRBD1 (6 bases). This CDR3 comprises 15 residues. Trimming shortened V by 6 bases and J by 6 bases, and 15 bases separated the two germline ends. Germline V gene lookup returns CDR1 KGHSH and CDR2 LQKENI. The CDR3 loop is CASSGLQGANSPLHF. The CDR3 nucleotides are TGTGCCAGCTCGGGGCTACAGGGCGCTAATTCACCCCTCCACTTT.

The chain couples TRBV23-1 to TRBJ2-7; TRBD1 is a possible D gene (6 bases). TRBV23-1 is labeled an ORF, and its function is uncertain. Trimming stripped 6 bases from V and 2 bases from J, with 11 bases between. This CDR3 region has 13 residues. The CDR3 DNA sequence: TGCGCCAGCAGAGGGACATACGCCTACGAGCAGTACTTC. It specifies CASRGTYAYEQYF.

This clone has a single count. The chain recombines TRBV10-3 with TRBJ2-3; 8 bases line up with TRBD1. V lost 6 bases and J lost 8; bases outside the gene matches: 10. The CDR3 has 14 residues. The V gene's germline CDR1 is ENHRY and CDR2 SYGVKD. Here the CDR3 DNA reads TGTGCCATCAGACCGGGACAGGAGGGAGGTACGCAGTATTTT. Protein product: CAIRPGQEGGTQYF.

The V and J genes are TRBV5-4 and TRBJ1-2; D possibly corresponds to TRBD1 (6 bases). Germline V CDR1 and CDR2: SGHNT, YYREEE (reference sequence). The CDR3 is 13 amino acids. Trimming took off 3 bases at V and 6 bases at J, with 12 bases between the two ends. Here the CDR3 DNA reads TGTGCCAGCAGCTCCGGGACAAAGGATGGCTACACCTTC. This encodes CASSSGTKDGYTF.